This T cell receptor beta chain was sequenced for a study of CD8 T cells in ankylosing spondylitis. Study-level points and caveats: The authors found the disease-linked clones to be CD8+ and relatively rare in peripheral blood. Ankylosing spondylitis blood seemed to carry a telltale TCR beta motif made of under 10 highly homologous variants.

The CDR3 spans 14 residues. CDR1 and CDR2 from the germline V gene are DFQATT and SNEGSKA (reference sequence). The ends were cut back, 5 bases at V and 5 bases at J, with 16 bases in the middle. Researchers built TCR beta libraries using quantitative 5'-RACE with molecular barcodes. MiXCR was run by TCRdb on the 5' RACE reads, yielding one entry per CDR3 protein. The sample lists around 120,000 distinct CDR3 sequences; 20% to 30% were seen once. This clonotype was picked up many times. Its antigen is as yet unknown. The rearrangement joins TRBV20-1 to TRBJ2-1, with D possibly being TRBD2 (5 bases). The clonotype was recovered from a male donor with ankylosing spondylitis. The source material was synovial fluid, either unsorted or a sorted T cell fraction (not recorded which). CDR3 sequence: CSAPIPGIHNEQFF. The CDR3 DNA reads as TGCAGTGCTCCTATCCCCGGGATCCACAATGAGCAGTTCTTC.